These 27 T cell receptor beta chains were sequenced from one sample in a study of blood T cell repertoires in COVID-19. Here immunoSEQ multiplex PCR was the method, and the copy in TCRdb shows in-frame clones only, minus some. The sample holds about 59,000 clones, around 90% seen once. Source material: peripheral blood. These receptors came from a man older than 75 with acute or convalescent COVID-19.

The V call is TRBV7-2, the J call TRBJ1-5; 10 bases are a match to TRBD1. Germline trimming cut 4 bases from V and 4 bases from J; bases unmatched to any gene: 4. Germline values: CDR1 SGHTA, CDR2 FQGNSA. The CDR3 is made up of 15 amino acids. For the CDR3, the DNA is TGTGCCAGCAGCTCATGGACAGGGGGGAATCAGCCCCAGCATTTT. It codes for CASSSWTGGNQPQHF.

The genes are TRBV6-5 and TRBJ2-7, with TRBD1 matching over 9 bases. Germline loops: CDR1 MNHEY, CDR2 SVGAGI. The CDR3 is 14 residues long. J was trimmed by 4 bases and V by 5 bases; bases with no gene match: 6. This CDR3 reads CASSQTGGRYEQYF. The CDR3 bases are TGTGCCAGCAGTCAGACAGGGGGGAGGTACGAGCAGTACTTC.

This rearrangement joins TRBV11-1 to TRBJ2-7; 8 nucleotides agree with TRBD1. CDR1 is SGHAT, CDR2 FQDESV, per germline (reference sequence). The CDR3 covers 16 residues. Losses at the gene ends were 5 bases for V and 5 bases for J; bases not matched to a gene: 14. CDR3 region: CASSPGQAVFGDEQYF. CDR3 in DNA: TGTGCCAGCAGCCCGGGACAGGCGGTCTTCGGGGACGAGCAGTACTTC.

The chain joins TRBV28 to TRBJ1-4, with a possible D match to TRBD1 (6 bases). The germline V gene has CDR1 MDHEN and CDR2 SYDVKM. V was trimmed by 3 bases and J by 5 bases, leaving 13 bases between them. The CDR3 totals 15 residues. For the CDR3, the DNA is TGTGCCAGCAGTTTCCCGACAGGACTCAATGAAAAACTGTTTTTT. Translation: CASSFPTGLNEKLFF.

There are a few counts of this clone. This sequence joins TRBV19 and TRBJ2-1; unclear D gene. In germline, CDR1 is LNHDA, CDR2 SQIVND (reference sequence). V lost 5 bases and J 6 bases, leaving 5 bases between the germline ends. The length of the CDR3 is 11 residues. CDR3 sequence: CASSFFNEQFF. The CDR3 bases are TGTGCCAGTAGTTTCTTCAATGAGCAGTTCTTC.

This clone came up once. V and J are TRBV5-6 and TRBJ2-7, with D possibly matching TRBD1 (7 bases). With 4 bases removed from V and 5 bases from J, the gap between germline ends came to 10 bases. The germline V gene has CDR1 SGHDT and CDR2 YYEEEE. CDR3 length: 12 amino acids. For the CDR3, the DNA is TGTGCCAGCAGCCAGGGGGGTGACGAGCAGTACTTC. This encodes CASSQGGDEQYF.

V and J are TRBV9 and TRBJ1-1; D call uncertain. Trimming left V 0 bases short and J 0 bases short, with 6 bases between. This CDR3 has 14 residues. The germline V gene has CDR1 SGDLS and CDR2 YYNGEE. The CDR3 bases are TGTGCCAGCAGCGTAGGACGGGTGAACACTGAAGCTTTCTTT. Protein product: CASSVGRVNTEAFF.

V and J are TRBV7-9 and TRBJ2-7; 8 nucleotides agree with TRBD2. Trimming cost V 4 bases and J 4 bases; bases outside gene matches: 12. The CDR3 length is 16 residues. CDR1 and CDR2 from the germline V gene are SEHNR and FQNEAQ (reference sequence). CDR3 DNA sequence: TGTGCCAGCAGCTCCGGGGGGGCAGGGCAGCAATACGAGCAGTACTTC. This codes for CASSSGGAGQQYEQYF.

The chain has TRBV7-8 and TRBJ1-5; TRBD1 aligns across 7 bases. The CDR3 is 18 residues long. The V and J ends lost 0 bases and 1 base, in that order; junction bases with no gene match: 9. Germline assignment: CDR1 SGHVS and CDR2 FQNEAQ. The CDR3 sequence is CASSLAFGTARSNQPQHF. CDR3 nucleotides: TGTGCCAGCAGCTTAGCCTTTGGGACAGCCAGAAGCAATCAGCCCCAGCATTTT.

The chain is built from TRBV6-1 and TRBJ2-5; maybe TRBD2 (6 bases). Between the trimmed V and J ends, which lost 4 bases and 1 base, there was a span of 22 bases. CDR1 MNHNS and CDR2 SASEGT come from the germline V gene. This CDR3 has 18 residues. The CDR3 sequence: CASSVYPPAAGTQETQYF. CDR3 nucleotides: TGTGCCAGCAGTGTATATCCTCCGGCCGCGGGGACCCAAGAGACCCAGTACTTC.

Only one count was recorded for this clone. V gene TRBV6-1 combines with J gene TRBJ2-3, with D possibly being TRBD2 (6 bases). Between the trimmed V and J ends, which lost 3 bases and 3 bases, there was a span of 16 bases. Germline loops: CDR1 MNHNS, CDR2 SASEGT. The CDR3 has 16 residues. DNA of the CDR3: TGTGCCAGCAGTGAGGGGGGACTTTCCTGGACAGATACGCAGTATTTT. Its translation: CASSEGGLSWTDTQYF.

J is TRBJ2-3 and V is TRBV28, with D unresolved. This CDR3 comprises 13 residues. V lost 7 bases, J lost 0 bases, and 8 bases lay in between. Germline CDR1 reads MDHEN; CDR2 reads SYDVKM. CDR3 in amino acids: CASTGESTDTQYF. Written as DNA, the CDR3 is TGTGCCAGCACCGGAGAAAGCACAGATACGCAGTATTTT.

DNA for the CDR3: TGTGCCAGCAGCACTCGACTAGCGGGGGGGCTTTCTAGCACAGATACGCAGTATTTT. It is translated as CASSTRLAGGLSSTDTQYF. This sequence joins TRBV7-2 and TRBJ2-3, with 14 nucleotides matching TRBD2. Germline values: CDR1 SGHTA, CDR2 FQGNSA. J was trimmed by 0 bases and V by 5 bases; bases with no gene match: 10. There are 19 residues in the CDR3.

The chain recombines TRBV29-1 with TRBJ1-1; D ambiguous. Trimming shortened V by 2 bases and J by 0 bases, and 4 bases separated the two germline ends. CDR1 SQVTM and CDR2 ANQGSEA come from the germline V gene. The CDR3 is made up of 12 amino acids. The CDR3 sequence: CSVELLNTEAFF. As DNA, the CDR3 is TGCAGCGTTGAATTATTGAACACTGAAGCTTTCTTT.

This clone has more than one count but fewer than ten. This chain connects TRBV11-2 to TRBJ2-1; a possible D gene is TRBD1 (7 bases). CDR3 length equals 13 residues. V lost 6 bases to trimming and J lost 7 bases, with 13 bases between them. Per germline, CDR1 SGHAT and CDR2 FQNNGV. CDR3 residues: CASRAGGRNEQFF. CDR3 nucleotide sequence: TGTGCCAGCAGGGCAGGGGGGAGGAATGAGCAGTTCTTC. The entire variable domain, with the rest obtained from reference TRBV11-2 and TRBJ2-1, is as follows: EAGVAQSPRYKIIEKRQSVAFWCNPISGHATLYWYQQILGQGPKLLIQFQNNGVVDDSQLPKDRFSAERLKGVDSTLKIQPAKLEDSAVYLCASRAGGRNEQFFGPGTRLTVL.

V gene TRBV24-1 combines with J gene TRBJ2-3; TRBD1 might be the D (5 bases). The CDR3 runs 13 residues. V lost 5 bases and J 4 bases, leaving 9 bases between the germline ends. The germline V gene encodes CDR1 KGHDR and CDR2 SFDVKD. The CDR3 here is CATSGQGPDTQYF. The CDR3 nucleotides read TGTGCCACCAGTGGGCAGGGCCCAGATACGCAGTATTTT.

The J gene is TRBJ2-4, the V gene TRBV18; TRBD1 agrees at 7 bases. V lost 6 bases, J lost 6 bases, and 11 bases stayed unmatched. This CDR3 comprises 15 residues. The germline V gene encodes CDR1 KGHSH and CDR2 LQKENI. CDR3 region: CASSQGERQGNIQYF. CDR3 coding DNA: TGTGCCAGCTCCCAAGGAGAGAGACAGGGAAACATTCAGTACTTC.

This chain links TRBV28 with TRBJ2-1, with 9 positions matching TRBD1. Germline loops: CDR1 MDHEN, CDR2 SYDVKM. V trimming: 5 bases; J trimming: 12 bases; junction bases outside the gene matches: 2. The CDR3 consists of 11 residues. DNA for the CDR3: TGTGCCAGCAGTGACAGGGGGACGCAGTTCTTC. Translating it yields CASSDRGTQFF.

The genes are TRBV6-5 and TRBJ2-5; 9 bases fit TRBD2. The CDR3 is made up of 15 amino acids. The V and J ends lost 6 bases and 1 base, in that order; junction bases with no gene match: 6. Germline-derived CDR1 and CDR2 are MNHEY and SVGAGI. CDR3 protein: CASSFGGGAQETQYF. The DNA of the CDR3 is TGTGCCAGCAGCTTCGGCGGGGGGGCCCAAGAGACCCAGTACTTC.

The chain recombines TRBV2 with TRBJ1-4, with D uncertain. Trimming cost V 2 bases and J 0 bases, with 10 bases left between them. The CDR3 extends over 16 amino acids. The germline V gene has CDR1 SNHLY and CDR2 FYNNEI. The CDR3 protein is CASSESLFATNEKLFF. The CDR3 nucleotides are TGTGCCAGCAGTGAATCCCTTTTTGCAACTAATGAAAAACTGTTTTTT. Full variable domain (remainder filled in from reference TRBV2 and TRBJ1-4): EPEVTQTPSHQVTQMGQEVILRCVPISNHLYFYWYRQILGQKVEFLVSFYNNEISEKSEIFDDQFSVERPDGSNFTLKIRSTKLEDSAMYFCASSESLFATNEKLFFGSGTQLSVL.

The genes are TRBV19 and TRBJ1-5; D gene unclear. Germline V lookup: CDR1 LNHDA, CDR2 SQIVND (reference sequence). CDR3 length: 12 residues. V lost 7 bases and J lost 1, with 5 bases in between. CDR3 in DNA: TGTGCCAGTACGAGAAGCAATCAGCCCCAGCATTTT. It translates to CASTRSNQPQHF. The full variable domain, with the rest looked up from reference TRBV19 and TRBJ1-5, is DGGITQSPKYLFRKEGQNVTLSCEQNLNHDAMYWYRQDPGQGLRLIYYSQIVNDFQKGDIAEGYSVSREKKESFPLTVTSAQKNPTAFYLCASTRSNQPQHFGDGTRLSIL.

This chain links TRBV7-2 with TRBJ2-3, with 8 bases matching TRBD2. The CDR3 contains 16 residues. V lost 1 base, J lost 4 bases, and 7 bases stayed unmatched. From germline, CDR1 is SGHTA and CDR2 FQGNSA. The DNA of the CDR3 is TGTGCCAGCAGCTTAGGGGCCCCGGGAGGGGCAGATACGCAGTATTTT. Translating it yields CASSLGAPGGADTQYF.

A few counts support this clone. V gene TRBV2 combines with J gene TRBJ2-3; 10 bases map to TRBD1. Trimming cost V 4 bases and J 5 bases; bases outside gene matches: 9. Germline lookup yields CDR1 SNHLY and CDR2 FYNNEI. There are 16 residues in the CDR3. This CDR3 reads CASSVSPGQGKDTQYF. DNA for the CDR3: TGTGCCAGCAGTGTCTCACCGGGACAGGGGAAAGATACGCAGTATTTT.

The genes are TRBV9 and TRBJ2-6; 10 nucleotides line up with TRBD1. This CDR3 region has 19 residues. The germline V gene encodes CDR1 SGDLS and CDR2 YYNGEE. The junction had 9 bases not matched to a gene; V was cut back by 3 bases and J by 0 bases. CDR3 region: CASSGSGTGDYSGANVLTF. The DNA of the CDR3 is TGTGCCAGCAGCGGGTCCGGGACAGGGGATTACTCTGGGGCCAACGTCCTGACTTTC.

This clone was recorded once. The chain recombines TRBV5-1 with TRBJ2-5; D may be TRBD1 (5 bases). The CDR3 is 16 amino acids. Germline V CDR1 and CDR2: SGHRS, YFSETQ. V was pared by 0 bases and J by 2 bases, with 14 bases between. CDR3 nucleotides: TGCGCCAGCAGCTTGGCAGGACACCTGATACAAGAGACCCAGTACTTC. This codes for CASSLAGHLIQETQYF.

The rearrangement joins TRBV5-1 to TRBJ2-3; TRBD2 agrees at 13 bases. Trimming took 3 bases from V and 4 from J; bases not matched to a gene: 5. CDR3 length: 16 amino acids. CDR1 and CDR2 (germline): SGHRS, YFSETQ. CDR3 nucleotides: TGCGCCAGCAGCTCACTAGCGGGGGGGATCGCAGATACGCAGTATTTT. Its protein product is CASSSLAGGIADTQYF.

V gene TRBV5-4 combines with J gene TRBJ2-1, with a possible D match to TRBD1 (6 bases). Trimming removed 2 bases at V and 2 bases at J, with 11 bases between. Per germline, CDR1 SGHNT and CDR2 YYREEE (reference sequence). The CDR3 consists of 15 residues. The CDR3 bases are TGTGCCAGCAGCTTTTGGAAGGGGGCCTACAATGAGCAGTTCTTC. Its translation: CASSFWKGAYNEQFF. The full variable domain, completed using reference TRBV5-4 and TRBJ2-1, is ETGVTQSPTHLIKTRGQQVTLRCSSQSGHNTVSWYQQALGQGPQFIFQYYREEENGRGNFPPRFSGLQFPNYSSELNVNALELDDSALYLCASSFWKGAYNEQFFGPGTRLTVL.